This T cell receptor beta chain was found in a study of technical replicates of blood from a few donors. Assay used: immunoSEQ multiplex PCR; TCRdb lists only in-frame clones, some missing. The sample records some 70,000 clones, around 90% being singletons. Germline V lookup: CDR1 LNHDA, CDR2 SQIVND (reference sequence). The V end lost 5 bases, the J end lost 5 bases, and 13 bases lay between the germline ends. CDR3 size: 14 residues. The receptor's source is a human donor in good health. The rearrangement joins TRBV19 to TRBJ2-1; D might be TRBD2 (6 bases). Sequenced sample: T cells isolated from PBMCs. CDR3 DNA: TGTGCCAGTAGTCCCCCCGGGACTCACAATGAGCAGTTCTTC. Encoded protein: CASSPPGTHNEQFF.